This entry concerns a single T cell receptor (beta chain). Germline assignment: CDR1 SGHRS and CDR2 YFSETQ. The CDR3 runs 15 residues. Trimming removed 6 bases from V and 4 bases from J, with 16 bases in between. The data are from a study of blood T cell repertoires in COVID-19. Sequencing used immunoSEQ multiplex PCR; TCRdb keeps in-frame clones, though not all of them. In the table there are about 36,000 clones, about nine tenths of which are singletons. The receptor's source is a man aged 55-75 years with acute or convalescent COVID-19. The rearrangement uses TRBV5-1 and TRBJ2-2; D might be TRBD2 (5 bases). Sequences were obtained from peripheral blood. In nucleotides, the CDR3 is TGCGCCAGCACCGAAGGAGAGGGAAGCACCGGGGAGCTGTTTTTT. It is translated as CASTEGEGSTGELFF. The full variable domain, with the rest looked up from reference TRBV5-1 and TRBJ2-2, is KAGVTQTPRYLIKTRGQQVTLSCSPISGHRSVSWYQQTPGQGLQFLFEYFSETQRNKGNFPGRFSGRQFSNSRSEMNVSTLELGDSALYLCASTEGEGSTGELFFGEGSRLTVL.